This TCR beta chain appears in the sequencing data of a study of cytomegalovirus exposure and HLA in healthy donors. Overall study: Within the Caucasian-associated ancestry cluster were roughly 82% of the roughly 380 genotyped donors.

Comments on this clone: The antigen is undetermined.

The study, taken as a whole, reports: Rare TCR sequences dominated, though some public TCRs recurred in many donors. When a later analysis was performed, an Asian-associated ancestry cluster reportedly had fewer N-insertions than the approximately 690-donor mean. A missense variant in DCLRE1C was later tied to TCR beta V- and J-gene trimming.

Germline V lookup: CDR1 SGHRS, CDR2 YFSETQ. This CDR3 is 16 amino acids long. Trimming at V came to 2 bases and at J to 5 bases, leaving 12 bases not matched to a gene. The PCR made use of 60 Vbeta and 13 Jbeta primers. Profiled with immunoSEQ multiplex PCR; TCRdb holds only in-frame clones, not every one. The sample lists around 100,000 clones, approximately 88% occurring once. The J gene is TRBJ1-2, the V gene TRBV5-1; TRBD1 aligns across 7 bases. What was sequenced was PBMCs. The receptor was isolated from a young man in good health and CMV-seronegative. CDR3 nucleotide sequence: TGCGCCAGCAGCTTCGGCATCCATGGGACAGTTTATGGCTACACCTTC. This codes for CASSFGIHGTVYGYTF.